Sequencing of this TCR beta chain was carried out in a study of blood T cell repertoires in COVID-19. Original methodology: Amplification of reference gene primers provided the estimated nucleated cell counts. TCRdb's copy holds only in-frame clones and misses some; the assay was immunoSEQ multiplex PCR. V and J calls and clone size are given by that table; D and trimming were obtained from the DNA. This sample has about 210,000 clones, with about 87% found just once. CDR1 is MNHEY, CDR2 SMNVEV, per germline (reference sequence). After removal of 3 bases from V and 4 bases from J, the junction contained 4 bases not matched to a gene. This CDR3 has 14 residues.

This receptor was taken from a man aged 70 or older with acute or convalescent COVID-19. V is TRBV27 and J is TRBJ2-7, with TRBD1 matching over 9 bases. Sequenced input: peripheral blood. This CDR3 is CASSLGQGWYEQYF. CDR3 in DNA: TGTGCCAGCAGTTTGGGACAGGGTTGGTACGAGCAGTACTTC.